Listed below are T cell receptor beta chains from one sample, sequenced in a study of naive and memory T cell subsets. TCRdb re-analysed the UMI-ligation and nested PCR reads in MiXCR, keeping a single row per CDR3 protein. There are about 5,700 distinct CDR3 sequences in the sample; approximately 6.8% occur only once, and about 48% lies in the top ten. Sample: effector memory CD8+ T cells from blood. These receptors all stem from a human donor in good health. The CDR3 runs from the conserved cysteine through the conserved F or W. D genes are given only for firm matches. Only some rows state a clone size, as once, few, many or a class for expanded clones.

>TRBJ2-5|TRBV6-2/TRBV6-3|TRBD1|.
TGTGCCAGCAGCGCCGGGACAGAGGGGGAGACCCAGTACTTC
CASSAGTEGETQYF
>TRBJ2-7|TRBV20-1|TRBD2|many
TGCAGTGCTACCGGGACTAGCGAAACCTACGAGCAGTACTTC
CSATGTSETYEQYF
>TRBJ2-1|TRBV12-3/TRBV12-4|TRBD2|medium-sized
TGTGCCAGCAGTTTTTCATTAGCGGGGTTGGGGGAGTTCTTC
CASSFSLAGLGEFF
>TRBJ2-7|TRBV4-3|.|few
TGCGCCAGCAGCCAAGACGACTTATCCTACGAGCAGTACTTC
CASSQDDLSYEQYF
>TRBJ2-1|TRBV10-3|.|few
TGTGCCATCAGTGAGTCTATGGCTGGGTCCTACAATGAGCAGTTCTTC
CAISESMAGSYNEQFF
>TRBJ2-7|TRBV7-6|TRBD1|few
TGTGCCAGCAGCTTCGGGACAGGACGTACCTACGAGCAGTACTTC
CASSFGTGRTYEQYF
>TRBJ1-5|TRBV6-1|.|many
TGTGCCAGCAGTGAAGCGTCGGGGTCCCAGCCCCAGCATTTT
CASSEASGSQPQHF
>TRBJ2-1|TRBV20-1|TRBD2|.
TGCAGTGCTAGAGATCCGGCTAGCGGCTACAATGAGCAGTTCTTC
CSARDPASGYNEQFF
>TRBJ2-7|TRBV7-8|TRBD2|few
TGTGCCAGCAGCCTCGGGACTAGCGGGAACGAGCAGTACTTC
CASSLGTSGNEQYF
>TRBJ2-3|TRBV19|.|.
TGTGCCAGTCGCTTTGGACACACTAGCACAGATACGCAGTATTTT
CASRFGHTSTDTQYF
>TRBJ2-1|TRBV12-3/TRBV12-4|.|.
TGTGCCAGCAGTTTGTGGGATGAGCAGTTCTTC
CASSLWDEQFF
>TRBJ2-1|TRBV20-1|TRBD2|few
TGCAGTGCTAGAGATACGACTAGCGGGATCAATGAGCAGTTCTTC
CSARDTTSGINEQFF
>TRBJ2-1|TRBV11-2|.|.
TGTGCCAGCAGCTTAGAGGCTGGGGTCGTCAATGAGCAGTTCTTC
CASSLEAGVVNEQFF
>TRBJ2-7|TRBV7-3|.|few
TGTGCCAGCAGCCGAAACCGGGGGACAACGGATAAACTTTACGAGCAGTACTTC
CASSRNRGTTDKLYEQYF
>TRBJ1-1|TRBV5-6|.|many
TGTGCCAGCAGCTTGGAGTGGGTATCCACTGAAGCTTTCTTT
CASSLEWVSTEAFF
>TRBJ2-2|TRBV6-5|TRBD1|many
TGTGCCAGCAAGGGGCAGGGGGACACCGGGGAGCTGTTTTTT
CASKGQGDTGELFF
>TRBJ2-3|TRBV13|TRBD2|few
TGTGCCAGCAGCTTAGGTCGCGGGAGCGCAGATACGCAGTATTTT
CASSLGRGSADTQYF
>TRBJ2-3|TRBV6-4|.|.
TGTGCCAGCAGTGACGGAGACAGTCACACAGATACGCAGTATTTT
CASSDGDSHTDTQYF
>TRBJ1-3|TRBV20-1|.|many
TGCAGTGCTAGAGATGGACGGGTCCAGAGCTCTGGAAACACCATATATTTT
CSARDGRVQSSGNTIYF
>TRBJ2-7|TRBV28|TRBD1|many
TGTGCCAGCAGTTCAGGGGGCGAGCAGTACTTC
CASSSGGEQYF
>TRBJ1-2|TRBV20-1|.|many
TGCAGTGCTAGTCTCAGAGACTATGGCTACACCTTC
CSASLRDYGYTF
>TRBJ1-2|TRBV12-3/TRBV12-4|.|many
TGTGCCAGCCTGCAGGGTGTCTATGGCTACACCTTC
CASLQGVYGYTF
>TRBJ2-1|TRBV24-1|.|many
TGTGCCACCAGTGATTTTGGGGGAGATACTGAGCAGTTCTTC
CATSDFGGDTEQFF
>TRBJ2-1|TRBV6-2/TRBV6-3|TRBD2|many
TGTGCCAGCAGTCCCACGGGGGGGACCTACAATGAGCAGTTCTTC
CASSPTGGTYNEQFF
>TRBJ2-4|TRBV2|TRBD1|many
TGTGCCAGCAGGGATTCTACAGGGGGGATAAACATTCAGTACTTC
CASRDSTGGINIQYF
>TRBJ2-1|TRBV28|TRBD2|many
TGTGCCAGCAGTTTAGGACTAGTGGAGTTCTTC
CASSLGLVEFF
>TRBJ2-1|TRBV18|.|few
TGTGCCAGCTCATTGGGGGGAGAGATCTACAATGAGCAGTTCTTC
CASSLGGEIYNEQFF
>TRBJ2-5|TRBV2|.|.
TGTGCCCGGAGGGACAGACCGGGAGAGACCCAGTACTTC
CARRDRPGETQYF
>TRBJ1-5|TRBV20-1|.|medium-sized
TGCAGTGCTAGTATGAATCAGCCCCAGCATTTT
CSASMNQPQHF
>TRBJ2-4|TRBV29-1|.|many
TGCAGCGTTGGTCAGGGTAACGCCAAAAACATTCAGTACTTC
CSVGQGNAKNIQYF
>TRBJ1-1|TRBV13|.|.
TGTGCCAGCAGCCCCAGGGGCTGGAACACTGAAGCTTTCTTT
CASSPRGWNTEAFF
>TRBJ2-7|TRBV6-2/TRBV6-3|.|many
TGTGCCAGCAGTTGGAACAGCGATAGCTCCTACGAGCAGTACTTC
CASSWNSDSSYEQYF
>TRBJ2-7|TRBV12-3/TRBV12-4|TRBD2|.
TGTGCCAGCAGTTTATTAGCGGGGGCCTACGAGCAGTACTTC
CASSLLAGAYEQYF
>TRBJ2-5|TRBV3-1|TRBD2|medium-sized
TGTGCCAGCAGCCCACGGACGGGGGGAGCTCCCCAGTACTTC
CASSPRTGGAPQYF
>TRBJ2-3|TRBV3-1|TRBD2|.
TGTGCCAGCAGCCCCGGGGTAGCGGGAGTTGTGGATACGCAGTATTTT
CASSPGVAGVVDTQYF
>TRBJ2-1|TRBV15|TRBD2|few
TGTGCCACCAGCAGAGCCCGGGAGGGCCCTATTGAGCAGTTCTTC
CATSRAREGPIEQFF
>TRBJ2-1|TRBV4-2|.|many
TGTGCCAGCAGCCAAGGAGGGGGGGAATACAATGAGCAGTTCTTC
CASSQGGGEYNEQFF
>TRBJ2-2|TRBV3-1|TRBD2|.
TGTGCCAGCAGCCAAGATTCCCCGACTAGCCCCGGGGAGCTGTTTTTT
CASSQDSPTSPGELFF
>TRBJ1-4|TRBV4-3|TRBD1|.
TGCGCCAGCAGCCAAAGGACAGGGAGAGAACTGTTTTTT
CASSQRTGRELFF
>TRBJ2-1|TRBV4-3|TRBD2|many
TGCGCCAGCAGCCCAAGTAGCGGGCAGACCTACAATGAGCAGTTCTTC
CASSPSSGQTYNEQFF
>TRBJ1-6|TRBV9|.|few
TGTGCCAGCAGCGTAGGAGGGCTTAATTCACCCCTCCACTTT
CASSVGGLNSPLHF
>TRBJ2-1|TRBV11-2|.|.
TGTGCCAGCAGCTTAGTGTACGGCAGTGGGGGCTCCTACAATGAGCAGTTCTTC
CASSLVYGSGGSYNEQFF
>TRBJ1-1|TRBV20-1|.|hyperexpanded
TGCAGTGCTAGATCGGAAACCGGGGACACTGAAGCTTTCTTT
CSARSETGDTEAFF
>TRBJ2-1|TRBV9|TRBD1|.
TGTGCCAGCAGCCCCGGGACAGGGGGCGGGTATGAGCAGTTCTTC
CASSPGTGGGYEQFF
>TRBJ1-5|TRBV20-1|.|many
TGCAGTGGGGGGGGCAATCAGCCCCAGCATTTT
CSGGGNQPQHF
>TRBJ2-3|TRBV4-2|TRBD2|.
TGTGCCAGCAGCCAAGGGACTAGCGTGTCGGATACGCAGTATTTT
CASSQGTSVSDTQYF
>TRBJ2-1|TRBV19|TRBD2|.
TGTGCCAGTAGTATACCGGGAGGGGCGGGGAATGAGCAGTTCTTC
CASSIPGGAGNEQFF
>TRBJ1-3|TRBV4-2|.|few
TGTGCCAGCAGCCTTCAGGGGTTTGACTCTGGAAACACCATATATTTT
CASSLQGFDSGNTIYF
>TRBJ2-7|TRBV13|.|few
TGTGCCAGCAGCCCAACCCCAGGGGCAAACTACGAGCAGTACTTC
CASSPTPGANYEQYF
>TRBJ1-5|TRBV28|.|many
TGTGCCAGCAGTTTTACCGACCGTAGCAATCAGCCCCAGCATTTT
CASSFTDRSNQPQHF
>TRBJ2-7|TRBV4-2|.|many
TGTGCCAGCAGCCAAGATTGGGGGACGGTCTACGAGCAGTACTTC
CASSQDWGTVYEQYF
>TRBJ2-3|TRBV23-1|TRBD1|few
TGCGCCAGCAGTCAATCGGATGGGACAGGCACAGATACGCAGTATTTT
CASSQSDGTGTDTQYF
>TRBJ2-6|TRBV4-2|TRBD2|many
TGTGCCAGCAGCCAAGGGGAGGGACCCTCTGGGGCCAACGTCCTGACTTTC
CASSQGEGPSGANVLTF